The entry below gives a single T cell receptor beta chain sequence along with its context. Its cognate antigen is unknown. The data belong to a study of T cell repertoires in cytomegalovirus infection. Looking at the study overall: CMV epitopes in the study were HLA-C-restricted (recently identified) and HLA-B-restricted (well studied). Both CMV infection and a matching HLA type were indicated by public TCR beta signatures.

Study-level results: Based on cumulative public TCR beta family frequency, carriers of CMV plus the relevant HLA were identified. Across the ex vivo response, the dominant clonotypes were HLA-C-restricted CMV-specific TCR beta clonotypes.

The CDR3 sequence is 13 residues long. Germline trimming cut 5 bases from V and 6 bases from J; bases unmatched to any gene: 7. Germline loops: CDR1 MDHEN, CDR2 SYDVKM. TCRdb re-called the reads through MiXCR, storing one row per CDR3 protein. The sample has 80,000 or so distinct CDR3 sequences, roughly 37% seen once; the top ten hold 80% to 95%. The input for sequencing was CD8+ T cells from cultured PBMCs, taken from culture after CMV antigen stimulation. This receptor was identified in a human donor in good health (CMV status not recorded). Some clones in this sample may be carry-over from other donors' samples. V gene TRBV28 combines with J gene TRBJ2-7; 7 bases line up with TRBD1. The CDR3 spells CASSAVGTVEQYF. For the CDR3, the DNA is TGTGCCAGCAGTGCCGTGGGGACAGTCGAGCAGTACTTC.